The next 5 T cell receptor beta chains were all read from a single sample in a study of radiation and T cells in renal cell carcinoma. The time point is: baseline pretreatment blood. Treatment denoted: 15 Gy SBRT to primary tumor, nephrectomy 4 weeks later. Profiled with immunoSEQ multiplex PCR; TCRdb holds only in-frame clones, not every one. Here the sample spans about 150,000 clones, less than 90% being singletons. This material consisted of blood, taken from a patient whose treatment included radiotherapy and nephrectomy. The receptor set was obtained from a woman in her seventies with renal cell carcinoma.

This clone was recorded once. This chain joins TRBV16 and TRBJ2-3; D remains unclear. With 2 bases removed from V and 2 bases from J, the gap between germline ends came to 11 bases. Germline V gives CDR1 KGHSY, CDR2 FQNENV. The CDR3 length is 15 residues. The CDR3 coding sequence is TGTGCCAGCAGCCAAGTGGGATTTAACACAGATACGCAGTATTTT. It is translated as CASSQVGFNTDTQYF.

This clone has more than one count but fewer than ten. The chain combines TRBV10-3 with TRBJ2-2; a possible D gene is TRBD2 (6 bases). Germline CDR1 reads ENHRY; CDR2 reads SYGVKD. The CDR3 has 14 residues. V shed 6 bases and J shed 5 bases, with 13 bases lying between them. As DNA, the CDR3 is TGTGCCATCAGACCGGGACTTGAAACCGGGGAGCTGTTTTTT. Amino acid sequence: CAIRPGLETGELFF.

The rearrangement joins TRBV30 to TRBJ2-6; 7 nucleotides align to TRBD1. Germline V lookup: CDR1 GTSNPN, CDR2 SVGIG (reference sequence). The CDR3 has 20 residues. Trimming cost V 0 bases and J 0 bases; bases outside gene matches: 14. In DNA form, the CDR3 reads TGTGCCTGGAGTGTACGGGGACCAGGGGGACGGAACTCTGGGGCCAACGTCCTGACTTTC. Protein product: CAWSVRGPGGRNSGANVLTF.

V is TRBV29-1 and J is TRBJ1-1; D is perhaps TRBD1 (5 bases). Trimming removed 4 bases from V and 1 base from J, with 19 bases in between. Germline V lookup: CDR1 SQVTM, CDR2 ANQGSEA. The CDR3 is made up of 16 amino acids. CDR3 protein: CSVGGQGIFTNTEAFF. The CDR3 DNA reads as TGCAGCGTTGGAGGCCAGGGTATATTTACGAACACTGAAGCTTTCTTT.

CDR3 coding DNA: TGTGCCAGCAGCTTAGTTGGCGGGACAGCTCCTTACGAGCAGTACTTC. It encodes CASSLVGGTAPYEQYF. The rearrangement joins TRBV7-9 to TRBJ2-7; D is perhaps TRBD1 (7 bases). Germline V CDR1 and CDR2: SEHNR, FQNEAQ (reference sequence). The CDR3 extends over 16 amino acids. V lost 1 base to trimming and J lost 4 bases, with 17 bases between them.